This T cell receptor (beta chain) was identified in a study of vaccination effects on CD4 cells after COVID-19. Points from the study as a whole: Both infection-induced and vaccine-induced clones contracted markedly at late post-vaccination timepoints.

TCRdb's table, derived via immunoSEQ multiplex PCR, lists solely in-frame clones and lacks some. The sample shows 20,000 to 30,000 clones, about 70% of them seen only once. CDR1 and CDR2 from the germline V gene are SGHRS and YFSETQ. V shed 4 bases, J shed 0 bases, and the junction held 1 base outside the gene matches. The CDR3 is 14 residues long. About this clone: Its specificity is not known.

Sequencing followed a ViraFEST assay step that expanded antigen-specific CD4+ T cells with viral peptide pools. When roughly eleven days of culture had elapsed, CD4+ T cells were isolated. Each participant was given two doses of one vaccine (BNT162b2 or mRNA-1273). In the vaccine recipients, nucleocapsid antibodies were negative and there was no prior SARS-CoV-2 infection. Sequencing was performed on CD4+ T cells from PBMCs cultured with SARS-CoV-2 spike peptides, taken after COVID-19 vaccination. The sequence was collected from a human donor who received a COVID-19 vaccine. The chain employs TRBV5-1 and TRBJ1-2; 9 bases are a match to TRBD1. The CDR3 DNA reads as TGCGCCAGCAGCCGGACAGGGGCTAACTATGGCTACACCTTC. Translated, it gives CASSRTGANYGYTF.